This T cell receptor (beta chain) was sequenced for a study of cytomegalovirus exposure and HLA in healthy donors. Study observations and caveats: TCR beta V segments were, for the most part, productive about 87% or about 30% of the time in an earlier analysis. Reports state that TCR beta sequences accurately predicted most subjects' HLA-A and HLA-B alleles. The classifier was said to identify cytomegalovirus status with high specificity and sensitivity.

About this clone: Its antigen is unidentified.

PCR employed 60 Vbeta and 13 Jbeta primers. TCRdb's copy holds only in-frame clones and misses some; the assay was immunoSEQ multiplex PCR. The specimen's table records tens of thousands of clones. The clonotype comes from a female donor in good health and CMV-seronegative. The sequenced sample consisted of PBMCs.

The CDR3 coding sequence is TGCGCCAGCAGTCGGGAGGGGGTTAGGAATTCACCCCTCCACTTT. Encoded protein: CASSREGVRNSPLHF. The chain combines TRBV4-1 with TRBJ1-6; perhaps TRBD1 as D (6 bases). Trimming took 6 bases from V and 7 from J, leaving 16 bases between them. This CDR3 has 15 amino acids. CDR1 and CDR2 (germline): MGHRA, YSYEKL.